One sample yielded the 28 T cell receptor beta chains listed below, sequenced in a study of shared clonotypes between healthy human individuals (dated by TCRdb to between 2020 and 2021). The method was the immunoSEQ multiplex PCR assay. Not all clones reach the TCRdb copy of this immuneACCESS table, which keeps in-frame sequences only. Checked studies attribute under half of the gap to unresolved V genes and leave the rest unexplained. The table for this sample lists about 79,000 clones; about 63% of them were counted only once. The ten largest clones take up about 51% of the sample. Sequenced sample: memory CD8+ T cells sorted from blood. Sample cell subset or site, as interpreted from the label and publication: CD45RO+ cells pooled with CCR7-negative TemRA cells. These receptors were collected from a man aged 25-40 years in good health.

The rearrangement links TRBV27 to TRBJ1-2, with 7 nucleotides matching TRBD1. Germline CDR1 reads MNHEY; CDR2 reads SMNVEV (reference sequence). The CDR3 runs 16 residues. V lost 7 bases to trimming and J lost 8 bases; unmatched junction nucleotides: 19. CDR3 protein: CASTKIGTVFERGYTF. The CDR3 DNA follows: TGTGCCAGCACTAAAATCGGGACAGTCTTTGAGAGGGGCTACACCTTC.

This sequence joins TRBV27 and TRBJ1-5, with TRBD1 as a possible D gene (6 bases). The length of the CDR3 is 17 residues. The V and J ends lost 6 bases and 0 bases respectively, with 18 bases between them. Germline V lookup: CDR1 MNHEY, CDR2 SMNVEV (reference sequence). The DNA for the CDR3 is TGTGCCAGCAGCCCGACATCTGGGGGGCCTAGCAATCAGCCCCAGCATTTT. Its protein is CASSPTSGGPSNQPQHF.

The chain links TRBV6-5 to TRBJ1-2; no firm D call. CDR1 is MNHEY, CDR2 SVGAGI, per germline. The V and J ends lost 2 bases and 7 bases respectively, with 11 bases between them. This CDR3 has 13 residues. The CDR3 spells CASSYKSGSGYTF. CDR3 nucleotides: TGTGCCAGCAGTTACAAATCAGGTTCTGGCTACACCTTC.

The J gene is TRBJ2-7, the V gene TRBV19, with D unresolved. The CDR3 extends over 14 amino acids. Trimming cost V 8 bases and J 0 bases, with 14 bases left between them. The V gene's germline CDR1 is LNHDA and CDR2 SQIVND (reference sequence). The CDR3 here is CASSQWGSSYEQYF. Written as DNA, the CDR3 is TGTGCCAGTTCCCAATGGGGTAGCTCCTACGAGCAGTACTTC.

The genes are TRBV5-4 and TRBJ2-1; D call uncertain. Trimming left V 0 bases short and J 7 bases short, with 11 bases between. Germline assignment: CDR1 SGHNT and CDR2 YYREEE (reference sequence). The CDR3 contains 14 residues. The CDR3 here is CASSLELERNEQFF. The CDR3 DNA follows: TGTGCCAGCAGCTTGGAATTGGAGAGGAATGAGCAGTTCTTC.

This clone ranks as medium-sized. The chain is built from TRBV7-9 and TRBJ2-3; 9 nucleotides match TRBD1. Germline V CDR1 and CDR2: SEHNR, FQNEAQ (reference sequence). The V and J ends lost 4 bases and 1 base, in that order; junction bases with no gene match: 9. The CDR3 consists of 17 residues. CDR3 residues: CASSYWDRETGTDTQYF. The CDR3 DNA follows: TGTGCCAGCAGCTACTGGGACAGGGAAACCGGCACAGATACGCAGTATTTT.

The sample holds many counts of this clone. This chain uses TRBV13 with TRBJ2-2, with 7 bases identical to TRBD1. The J segment lost 6 bases and the V segment lost 5 bases, leaving 6 bases of the junction unmatched. The CDR3 covers 14 residues. Per germline, CDR1 PRHDT and CDR2 FYEKMQ (reference sequence). For the CDR3, the DNA is TGTGCCAGCAGCCAAGGACAGGCAGCCGGGGAGCTGTTTTTT. Translation: CASSQGQAAGELFF.

The chain uses TRBV2 and TRBJ2-7; D may match TRBD1 or TRBD2 (5 bases each). Germline V gene sequence: CDR1 SNHLY, CDR2 FYNNEI. Trimming took 8 bases from V and 5 from J, leaving 16 bases between them. The CDR3 has 13 residues. For the CDR3, the DNA is TGTGCCAGCCGGAGGCAGGGCGTCGACGAGCAGTACTTC. It specifies CASRRQGVDEQYF.

This chain uses TRBV19 with TRBJ1-5; D is perhaps TRBD1 (5 bases). Germline CDR1 is LNHDA and CDR2 is SQIVND (reference sequence). The CDR3 has 17 residues. Trimming pared 7 bases from V and 5 bases from J, leaving 24 bases between. The chain's CDR3 is CASTNNLGGVLYQPQHF. The CDR3 DNA follows: TGTGCCAGTACCAACAACTTGGGGGGGGTCCTTTATCAGCCCCAGCATTTT.

CDR3 coding DNA: TGTGCCAGCAGTGACTCTACTAGCGGGTACGAGGAGCTGTTTTTT. This codes for CASSDSTSGYEELFF. The chain joins TRBV6-4 to TRBJ2-2, with 9 bases matching TRBD2. Per the germline V gene, CDR1 is MRHNA and CDR2 is SNTAGT. V trimming: 0 bases; J trimming: 10 bases; junction bases outside the gene matches: 6. The CDR3 contains 15 residues.

The J gene is TRBJ2-7, the V gene TRBV19; 8 bases map to TRBD2. CDR3 size: 16 residues. Losses at the gene ends were 3 bases for V and 0 bases for J; bases not matched to a gene: 7. Germline V gene lookup returns CDR1 LNHDA and CDR2 SQIVND (reference sequence). The DNA for the CDR3 is TGTGCCAGTAGTATTGGGAGCGGGGGAAGCTCCTACGAGCAGTACTTC. This gives the protein CASSIGSGGSSYEQYF.

The V gene is TRBV19, the J gene TRBJ2-7; 8 nucleotides match TRBD2. The junction had 10 bases not matched to a gene; V was cut back by 5 bases and J by 4 bases. This CDR3 has 15 residues. Germline loops: CDR1 LNHDA, CDR2 SQIVND (reference sequence). DNA of the CDR3: TGTGCCAGTAGTGTACTAGCGGCTGTGGGTTACGAGCAGTACTTC. Translated: CASSVLAAVGYEQYF.

This clone was recorded at least ten times. This chain joins TRBV11-2 and TRBJ2-2; TRBD1 or TRBD2 may be the D gene (5 bases each). CDR3 length: 17 residues. Germline CDR1 SGHAT, CDR2 FQNNGV. The germline V and J ends were trimmed by 6 bases and 2 bases, with 19 bases remaining between them. CDR3 region: CASREAGAPPNTGELFF. In DNA form, the CDR3 reads TGTGCCAGCAGAGAGGCCGGGGCACCTCCTAACACCGGGGAGCTGTTTTTT.

The CDR3 sequence: CASSPTGFYEQYF. For the CDR3, the DNA is TGTGCCAGTAGTCCCACAGGGTTCTACGAGCAGTACTTC. The chain combines TRBV19 with TRBJ2-7, with D perhaps TRBD1 (6 bases). Germline V gene lookup returns CDR1 LNHDA and CDR2 SQIVND (reference sequence). Trimming took 5 bases from V and 3 from J, leaving 11 bases between them. This CDR3 spans 13 amino acids.

This chain connects TRBV11-2 to TRBJ1-1, with D possibly matching TRBD1 (5 bases). Germline CDR1 reads SGHAT; CDR2 reads FQNNGV. The CDR3 has 15 amino acids. The V and J ends lost 5 bases and 6 bases respectively, with 19 bases between them. The CDR3 loop reads CASSAKDQGRPEAFF. In nucleotides, the CDR3 is TGTGCCAGCAGCGCCAAGGATCAGGGTAGGCCTGAAGCTTTCTTT.

In DNA form, the CDR3 reads TGTGCCAGCAGGACTCGGACAGCCCTGGCTAACTATGGCTACACCTTC. As protein: CASRTRTALANYGYTF. The rearrangement links TRBV27 to TRBJ1-2, with D tentatively TRBD1 (6 bases). V lost 6 bases and J lost 0, with 17 bases in between. Germline CDR1 MNHEY, CDR2 SMNVEV (reference sequence). The CDR3 length is 16 residues.

V usage is TRBV13 and J usage is TRBJ2-1, with 11 positions matching TRBD2. The CDR3 is 19 amino acids. Unmatched junction bases numbered 10, after V lost 3 bases and J lost 0 bases. Germline V gives CDR1 PRHDT, CDR2 FYEKMQ (reference sequence). DNA for the CDR3: TGTGCCAGCAGCTTCCCCGGGACTAGCGGACTGAGCTCCTACAATGAGCAGTTCTTC. This sequence encodes CASSFPGTSGLSSYNEQFF. The full variable domain, completed using reference TRBV13 and TRBJ2-1, is AAGVIQSPRHLIKEKRETATLKCYPIPRHDTVYWYQQGPGQDPQFLISFYEKMQSDKGSIPDRFSAQQFSDYHSELNMSSLELGDSALYFCASSFPGTSGLSSYNEQFFGPGTRLTVL.

CDR3 nucleotide sequence: TGTGCCAGCAGCTTAACATACCAGCCCCAGCATTTT. Protein product: CASSLTYQPQHF. The genes are TRBV7-8 and TRBJ1-5; D gene ambiguous. Deletions cut 2 bases from V and 7 bases from J, with 6 bases between. CDR1 and CDR2 from the germline V gene are SGHVS and FQNEAQ. The CDR3 is 12 amino acids.

This clone came up a few times. The gene calls are TRBV27 and TRBJ2-1; 7 nucleotides agree with TRBD1. Looked up from germline, CDR1 is MNHEY and CDR2 is SMNVEV (reference sequence). The CDR3 sequence is 14 residues long. V trimming: 3 bases; J trimming: 8 bases; junction bases outside the gene matches: 7. For the CDR3, the DNA is TGTGCCAGCAGTTTGGCAGGGGGTGGCTATGAGCAGTTCTTC. It specifies CASSLAGGGYEQFF.

V gene TRBV5-5 combines with J gene TRBJ1-4; D possibly corresponds to TRBD1 (5 bases). CDR3 length equals 15 residues. Germline V CDR1 and CDR2: SGHKS, YYEKEE (reference sequence). V gave up 3 bases and J gave up 8 bases, with 17 bases separating them. The CDR3 DNA reads as TGTGCCAGCAGCTCCCGGTATGGGGACGGGGAAAAACTGTTTTTT. Translated: CASSSRYGDGEKLFF.

The chain employs TRBV10-3 and TRBJ1-1; no clear D gene. The V gene lost 4 bases and the J gene lost 2 bases, with 17 bases spanning the gap. The V gene's germline CDR1 is ENHRY and CDR2 SYGVKD. There are 16 residues in the CDR3. This chain's CDR3 is CAISGPHGEYNTEAFF. The CDR3 DNA reads TGTGCCATCAGTGGGCCCCACGGGGAATATAACACTGAAGCTTTCTTT.

The chain uses TRBV9 and TRBJ2-3, with 7 bases matching TRBD1. CDR1 is SGDLS, CDR2 YYNGEE, per germline. The junction had 9 bases not matched to a gene; V was cut back by 0 bases and J by 2 bases. The CDR3 covers 17 residues. The CDR3 loop is CASSVEGGGQFTDTQYF. In DNA form, the CDR3 reads TGTGCCAGCAGCGTAGAAGGGGGCGGCCAGTTCACAGATACGCAGTATTTT.

V and J are TRBV27 and TRBJ2-3; possible D gene TRBD1, 5 bases. The germline gives CDR1 MNHEY, CDR2 SMNVEV (reference sequence). This CDR3 has 13 residues. V was cut by 7 bases and J by 6 bases, with 14 bases left in between. CDR3 sequence reads: CASKYRPLDTQYF. DNA for the CDR3: TGTGCCAGCAAATACAGGCCATTGGATACGCAGTATTTT.

The table lists this clone with many counts. The rearrangement links TRBV7-9 to TRBJ2-7, with D unclear. V shed 10 bases and J shed 0 bases, with 7 bases lying between them. Germline V CDR1 and CDR2: SEHNR, FQNEAQ (reference sequence). This CDR3 spans 11 amino acids. The CDR3 DNA reads as TGTGCCATCACAGACTCCTACGAGCAGTACTTC. As protein: CAITDSYEQYF.

This clone was detected only a few times. The chain carries TRBV27 and TRBJ2-7, with 7 bases fitting TRBD2. The CDR3 totals 14 residues. Losses at the gene ends were 6 bases for V and 6 bases for J; bases not matched to a gene: 11. Germline CDR1 reads MNHEY; CDR2 reads SMNVEV (reference sequence). CDR3 amino acids: CASSSGTIPLEQYF. For the CDR3, the DNA is TGTGCCAGCAGCTCAGGGACTATCCCCCTCGAGCAGTACTTC.

This clone was seen just once. The rearrangement uses TRBV19 and TRBJ2-3, with a weak D call TRBD1 (6 bases). The V and J ends lost 5 bases and 0 bases respectively, with 15 bases between them. CDR3 length equals 16 residues. CDR1 and CDR2 (germline): LNHDA, SQIVND (reference sequence). The CDR3 DNA is TGTGCCAGTAGTTTTCAGGGGTCCGCTAGCACAGATACGCAGTATTTT. It yields the protein CASSFQGSASTDTQYF. Combining the CDR3 with reference TRBV19 and TRBJ2-3 gives the whole variable domain DGGITQSPKYLFRKEGQNVTLSCEQNLNHDAMYWYRQDPGQGLRLIYYSQIVNDFQKGDIAEGYSVSREKKESFPLTVTSAQKNPTAFYLCASSFQGSASTDTQYFGPGTRLTVL.

This clone was counted once. This sequence joins TRBV28 and TRBJ2-1; 8 bases are shared with TRBD2. After removal of 7 bases from V and 6 bases from J, the junction contained 23 bases not matched to a gene. Germline V CDR1 and CDR2: MDHEN, SYDVKM. The CDR3 spans 19 residues. CDR3 in amino acids: CASILSKGSASSGSNEQFF. In DNA form, the CDR3 reads TGTGCCAGCATCCTCTCCAAGGGGTCCGCCTCCAGCGGGAGCAATGAGCAGTTCTTC.

The chain has TRBV30 and TRBJ2-1; D remains unclear. This CDR3 region has 12 residues. Trimming left V 4 bases short and J 9 bases short, with 13 bases between. Per the germline V gene, CDR1 is GTSNPN and CDR2 is SVGIG (reference sequence). The CDR3 DNA reads as TGTGCCTGGATGACCCCTTCAGGTGAGCAGTTCTTC. Amino acid sequence: CAWMTPSGEQFF.